The present T cell receptor beta chain was sequenced within a study of neurological immune-mediated disorders (dated by TCRdb to between 2017 and 2020). About the investigation overall: Of the approximately 34 multiple sclerosis patients, approximately 30 had relapsing-remitting MS and 3 had secondary progressive MS. Peripheral blood TCR-beta repertoires from patients with HTLV-I-associated myelopathy (HAM/TSP), patients with multiple sclerosis, and healthy controls were compared in the study using UMI-based sequencing. The roughly 100 TCR-beta libraries covered PBMC samples along with longitudinal samples, technical triplicates, and paired sorted CD4+ and CD8+ T-cell subsets. Of the roughly 70 subjects in the cohort, about 14 were HAM/TSP patients, roughly 35 were multiple sclerosis patients, and around 20 were healthy controls. Overall study results and their limits: No identical CDR3 amino acid sequences were shared among expanded clones across subjects, suggesting private TCR-beta repertoires in all groups. The MS cluster was not associated with any clinical or MRI features, and the authors stated that larger cohorts are needed. In a phylogenetic analysis, the repertoires of 18 out of 34 MS patients fell into a single cluster of related CDR3 sequences, pointing to a possible signature at the repertoire level. The highest TCR clonal expansion was observed in HAM/TSP patients, whereas the lowest was observed in MS patients, even when compared with healthy controls.

This clonotype was observed at least ten times. Its antigen is unknown. No much larger clonotype is one base removed from it; base qualities were not supplied. To synthesize cDNA, template-switch 5'RACE was performed with a primer carrying a 10-nucleotide random unique molecular identifier so that each TCR transcript was tagged. Every sequencing run yielded over 160 million TCR-beta sequences covering 15-18 subjects. Total RNA was extracted with the RNeasy kit. The KAPA Real-time Library Amplification kit was used to amplify TCR-beta VDJ regions with primers for the TCR constant region and the 5'RACE anchor. Sample indexes and Illumina adaptors were added in a first PCR, after which library yield was increased in a second PCR. After Ampure bead purification, the TCR product of roughly 650 bp was size-selected on a 2% E-gel SizeSelection system. Before pooling, libraries had their quality checked on a Bioanalyzer, their concentration measured with Qubit, and their quantity determined with the Kapa Library Quantification kit. Libraries were sequenced paired-end 2 x 150 bp on an Illumina HiSeq 2500. To increase sequence diversity, roughly 25-31% phiX was spiked into each library pool. Per the authors' processing: Quality-filtered reads were processed with the UMI-based MiGEC pipeline, and over 85% of raw TCR sequences were removed by the MiGEC pipeline during error correction. VDJ genes were aligned to IMGT germline references, and clonotypes were defined by unique CDR3 amino acid sequence plus V-J genes. VDJtools evaluated clonal expansion, Shannon diversity and CDR3 relatedness (CalcPairwiseDistances, ClusterSamples); CLCbio workbench built phylogenetic trees. Expanded clones were defined as having at least 8 unique UMIs, based on coefficient-of-variation modelling across technical triplicates. The public reads were run again by TCRdb, first through fastp at Q25 and then through MiXCR, and only productive beta chains were kept. Here each entry gathers all rows of one CDR3 protein and keeps the most common genes and DNA. These V and J calls originate from TCRdb's pipeline instead of the authors' own analysis. A total of over 35,000 distinct CDR3 sequences appear in this sample, 2.5% of them only once. Jointly, the top ten make up approximately 12% of the sample.

Unsorted PBMC libraries were generated from 2 million PBMCs stored in RNAlater at -80 °C until RNA extraction. Multiple sclerosis patients were enrolled in a US clinical protocol evaluating disease progression by magnetic resonance imaging. Peripheral blood underwent Ficoll-Hypaque density gradient centrifugation to isolate PBMCs, which were then cryopreserved in liquid nitrogen. The CDR3 runs 15 residues from the cysteine to the phenylalanine. The read is trimmed to its CDR3 DNA, 45 bases read in frame from base 1. CDR1 and CDR2 are read off the germline V gene as MGHRA and YSYEKL. Compared with germline, V lacks 1 base and J lacks 7 bases; bases without a gene match: 4.

The TCR originated in a man aged 30-40 years with multiple sclerosis. Sequencing used PBMCs. Recombination connected TRBV4-1 to TRBJ1-6; 7 of the junction bases match TRBD1. The DNA reads as follows: TGCGCCAGCAGCCAAGTCCAGGGGGTGAATTCACCCCTCCACTTT. Translation gives CASSQVQGVNSPLHF.